This TCR beta chain was obtained from a study of blood T cell repertoires in COVID-19. Across the whole study: The samples span acute and convalescent COVID-19 from the United States, Italy and Spain.

Recovery among Cohort 3 donors was established by two negative PCRs, clearance, or symptom resolution. Original data processing: By means of reference gene primer amplification, nucleated cell counts were estimated. Here immunoSEQ multiplex PCR was the method, and the copy in TCRdb shows in-frame clones only, minus some. D and trimming were read from the DNA, whereas the V and J calls and clone size are those reported in that table. Of about 280,000 clones listed, roughly 90% are singletons. CDR3 size: 15 residues. Germline V CDR1 and CDR2: SGHRS, YFSETQ. J lost 7 bases, V lost 4 bases, and 9 bases had no gene match.

The receptor was isolated from a woman aged 25 to 39 who had recovered from COVID-19. Sequenced: PBMCs or T cells enriched from blood (not recorded which). This chain uses TRBV5-1 with TRBJ2-7, with 12 bases that match TRBD1. CDR3: CASSQTGTGGAEQYF. CDR3 nucleotide sequence: TGCGCCAGCAGCCAAACCGGGACAGGGGGCGCGGAGCAGTACTTC.